This T cell receptor beta chain derives from a study of monozygotic twins with inflammatory bowel disease. Template switching introduced UMIs that contain a 6-nucleotide sample barcode. From the 5' RACE reads, TCRdb lists one entry per CDR3 protein and no DNA. The repertoire table contains 350,000 to 400,000 distinct CDR3 sequences. For every donor, one blood sample of about 2.5 ml was drawn. In regard to this clonotype: Its antigen is not known.

Germline loops: CDR1 LNHNV, CDR2 YYDKDF (reference sequence). The CDR3 sequence is 14 residues long. Study outcomes and limitations: Sharing of clonotypes with others was lower in IBD patients than in healthy twins, and this was especially so with disease activity.

Sequenced input: blood. The sequence came from a human donor with ulcerative colitis or Crohn's disease, or a healthy co-twin of an affected twin (not recorded which). The chain employs TRBV15 and TRBJ2-7. CDR3 amino acids: CATSREWGPHEQYF.